This T cell receptor (beta chain) comes out of a study of cytomegalovirus exposure and HLA in healthy donors. At the level of the study: According to later analysis, the same platform produced the 120 or so validation and several hundred first-cohort repertoires. Overall study results and limits: Despite most TCR sequences being rare, some public TCRs occurred in many donors.

As regards this clone: Antigen unknown.

Per germline, CDR1 MNHEY and CDR2 SMNVEV (reference sequence). The CDR3 is 15 amino acids. The V end was cut by 4 bases, the J end by 3 bases, with 14 bases between. Sequenced by immunoSEQ multiplex PCR; TCRdb stores in-frame clones only, minus some. The sample lists 150,000 to 200,000 clones, approximately 85% occurring once. V is TRBV27 and J is TRBJ2-3, with a possible D match to TRBD1 (6 bases). The specimen was PBMCs. The receptor was derived from a woman aged 18-30 years in good health and CMV-seronegative. CDR3 amino acids: CASSSYRAETDTQYF. In DNA, the CDR3 is TGTGCCAGCAGTTCCTACAGGGCTGAGACAGATACGCAGTATTTT.